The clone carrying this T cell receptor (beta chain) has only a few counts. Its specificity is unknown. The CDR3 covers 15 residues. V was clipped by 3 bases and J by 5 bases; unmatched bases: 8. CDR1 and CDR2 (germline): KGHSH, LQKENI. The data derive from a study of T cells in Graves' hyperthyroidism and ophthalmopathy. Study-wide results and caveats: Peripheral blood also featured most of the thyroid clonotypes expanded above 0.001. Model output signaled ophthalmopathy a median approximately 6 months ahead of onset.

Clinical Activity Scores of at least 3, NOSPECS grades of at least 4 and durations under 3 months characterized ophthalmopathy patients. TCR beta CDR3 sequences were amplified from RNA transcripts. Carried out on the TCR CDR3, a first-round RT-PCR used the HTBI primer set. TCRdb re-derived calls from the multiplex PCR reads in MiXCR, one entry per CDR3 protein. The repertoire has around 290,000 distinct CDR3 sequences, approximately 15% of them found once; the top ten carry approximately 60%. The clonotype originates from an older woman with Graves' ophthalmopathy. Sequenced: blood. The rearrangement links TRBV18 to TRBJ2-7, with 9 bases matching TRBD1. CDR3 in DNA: TGTGCCAGCTCACCGGGCGGGGACAGGGACCACGAGCAGTACTTC. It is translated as CASSPGGDRDHEQYF.